This T cell receptor (beta chain) was observed in a study of identical twins. TCRdb independently ran MiXCR on the 5' RACE reads; one entry per CDR3 protein. The sample lists 250,000 to 350,000 distinct CDR3 sequences, approximately 8.5% occurring once. V shed 3 bases, J shed 5 bases, and the junction held 3 bases outside the gene matches. This CDR3 has 13 amino acids. In germline, CDR1 is SGHAT, CDR2 FQNNGV. The same sample was also studied in work on yellow fever vaccine responses in identical twins.

Source material: memory (CD45RO+) T cells sorted from blood. The TCR comes from a woman aged 18-29 years in good health. V is TRBV11-2 and J is TRBJ1-2; 7 bases are a match to TRBD1. CDR3 sequence reads: CASSLTGMYGYTF. The CDR3 coding sequence is TGTGCCAGCAGCTTGACAGGGATGTATGGCTACACCTTC. The full variable domain, in which reference TRBV11-2 and TRBJ1-2 provide the parts outside the CDR3, is EAGVAQSPRYKIIEKRQSVAFWCNPISGHATLYWYQQILGQGPKLLIQFQNNGVVDDSQLPKDRFSAERLKGVDSTLKIQPAKLEDSAVYLCASSLTGMYGYTFGSGTRLTVV.